The 7 T cell receptor beta chains below come from one sample, sequenced in a study of T cell responses to AZD1222 COVID-19 vaccine. Profiled with immunoSEQ multiplex PCR; TCRdb holds only in-frame clones, not every one. The sample carries around 160,000 clones, more than 85% recorded once. The sample consisted of peripheral blood, taken on day 0 of AZD1222 vaccination. Every receptor here comes from an adult in good health.

This clone was counted a few times. V usage is TRBV4-3 and J usage is TRBJ2-6; 7 nucleotides agree with TRBD1. The CDR3 is 17 amino acids. Germline-derived CDR1 and CDR2 are LGHNA and YSLEER. The J segment lost 0 bases and the V segment lost 1 base, leaving 3 bases of the junction unmatched. The CDR3 region has the DNA TGCGCCAGCAGCCAAGGGGACAGTAGCTCTGGGGCCAACGTCCTGACTTTC. Its protein product is CASSQGDSSSGANVLTF.

The gene calls are TRBV6-5 and TRBJ1-6; D may be TRBD1 (6 bases). This CDR3 contains 16 residues. The V end lost 0 bases, the J end lost 10 bases, and 16 bases lay between the germline ends. The germline V gene has CDR1 MNHEY and CDR2 SVGAGI. The CDR3 region has the DNA TGTGCCAGCAGTTACTCGAGTATGGGGGCCAGGTCACCCCTCCACTTT. Protein sequence: CASSYSSMGARSPLHF.

This chain uses TRBV7-9 with TRBJ2-7; 10 positions match TRBD1. CDR3 length equals 14 residues. Trimming at V came to 1 base and at J to 7 bases, leaving 4 bases not matched to a gene. Germline CDR1 SEHNR, CDR2 FQNEAQ (reference sequence). CDR3 sequence (DNA): TGTGCCAGCAGCTTAGGGACAGGGGGGATAGAGCAGTACTTC. Translating gives CASSLGTGGIEQYF.

This clone was counted a single time. The chain links TRBV21-1 to TRBJ2-3; TRBD2 was called by the table and not checked on the DNA. TRBV21-1 is flagged as a pseudogene. The CDR3 is 16 amino acids. This CDR3 is CASTAGTSGNTDTQYF. As DNA, the CDR3 is TGTGCCAGCACCGCGGGGACTAGCGGTAACACAGATACGCAGTATTTT.

The rearrangement joins TRBV7-3 to TRBJ2-4; D possibly matches TRBD1 or TRBD2 (5 bases each). CDR1 is SGHTA and CDR2 is FQGTGA in the germline V gene. Trimming took 3 bases from V and 5 from J, leaving 8 bases between them. CDR3 length: 13 amino acids. The CDR3 reads CASSLGDENIQYF. The CDR3, as DNA: TGTGCCAGCAGCTTGGGGGACGAAAACATTCAGTACTTC.

The chain links TRBV3-1 (or the pseudogene TRBV3-2) to TRBJ1-6, with D possibly being TRBD1 (6 bases). Per the germline V gene, CDR1 is LGHDT and CDR2 is YNNKEL (reference sequence). The CDR3 contains 17 residues. Trimming took off 6 bases at V and 4 bases at J, with 19 bases between the two ends. In DNA, the CDR3 is TGTGCCAGCAGACATAGAGGTACCAGGGGATATAATTCACCCCTCCACTTT. Translated, it gives CASRHRGTRGYNSPLHF.

The rearrangement links TRBV9 to TRBJ2-1; D not resolved. Trimming cost V 3 bases and J 11 bases, with 12 bases left between them. Per the germline V gene, CDR1 is SGDLS and CDR2 is YYNGEE. The CDR3 is made up of 12 amino acids. The CDR3 protein is CASSGPRHKQFF. CDR3 bases: TGTGCCAGCAGCGGACCTAGACATAAGCAGTTCTTC.